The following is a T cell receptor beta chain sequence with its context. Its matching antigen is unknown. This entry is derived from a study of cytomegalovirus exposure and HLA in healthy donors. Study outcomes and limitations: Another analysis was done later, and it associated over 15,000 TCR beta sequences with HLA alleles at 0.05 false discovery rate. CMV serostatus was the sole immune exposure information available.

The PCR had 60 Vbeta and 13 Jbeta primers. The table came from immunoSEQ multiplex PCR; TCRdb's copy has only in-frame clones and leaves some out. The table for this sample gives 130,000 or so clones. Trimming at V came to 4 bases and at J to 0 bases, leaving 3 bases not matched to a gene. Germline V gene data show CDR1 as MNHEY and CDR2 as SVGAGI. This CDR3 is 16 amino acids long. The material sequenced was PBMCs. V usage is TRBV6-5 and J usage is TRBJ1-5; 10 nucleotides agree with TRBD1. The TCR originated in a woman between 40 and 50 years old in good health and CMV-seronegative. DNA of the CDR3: TGTGCCAGCAGTTCCGGGACAGGGGTTAGCAATCAGCCCCAGCATTTT. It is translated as CASSSGTGVSNQPQHF.